This TCR beta chain was profiled in a study of radiation and T cells in renal cell carcinoma. Findings and limits, study-wide: In blood, top tumor clones expanded by 2 weeks, shrinking by 4.

Germline lookup yields CDR1 SGHRS and CDR2 YFSETQ. The CDR3 totals 14 residues. The V and J ends lost 5 bases and 0 bases respectively, with 11 bases between them. Sample time point: baseline pretreatment blood. The treatment here: 15 Gy SBRT to primary tumor, nephrectomy 4 weeks later. After SBRT, blood was collected at 2 and 4 weeks, plus baseline. The patient's renal cell carcinoma had clear cell pathology. As concerns this clone: Its matching antigen is unknown.

Profiling relied on immunoSEQ multiplex PCR, and the TCRdb table lists in-frame clones only, not all of them. The sample has roughly 120,000 clones, around 84% seen once. The TCR comes from a woman aged 55-75 years with renal cell carcinoma. The chain combines TRBV5-1 with TRBJ2-5; D remains ambiguous. The specimen comprised blood, sampled from a patient whose treatment included radiotherapy and nephrectomy. The CDR3 loop reads CASRPDAYQETQYF. The CDR3 DNA follows: TGCGCCAGCAGACCGGACGCCTACCAAGAGACCCAGTACTTC.